This record looks at one T cell receptor (beta chain) sequence and its context. Profiling relied on immunoSEQ multiplex PCR, and the TCRdb table lists in-frame clones only, not all of them. The repertoire has 60,000 to 85,000 clones, roughly 92% of them found once; the top ten carry 3% to 4.5%. The CDR3 spans 14 residues. CDR1 and CDR2 (germline): SGDLS, YYNGEE. Trimming removed 0 bases from V and 2 bases from J, with 7 bases in between. This sample was taken from a study of T cell changes during pregnancy in multiple sclerosis. This clonotype was obtained from a female donor in good health, enrolled as a control in a pregnancy study. Specimen: peripheral blood, collected after pregnancy. The J gene is TRBJ2-3, the V gene TRBV9; tentative D call: TRBD2 (5 bases). The CDR3 protein is CASSVGGITDTQYF. The CDR3 DNA is TGTGCCAGCAGCGTAGGAGGGATCACAGATACGCAGTATTTT.